The T cell receptor beta chain under discussion was sequenced for a study of T cell repertoires in cytomegalovirus infection. Turning to the study itself: Public signatures in TCR beta pointed to CMV infection and matching HLA type.

This clonotype was picked up many times. Its target is unknown. Overall study findings and caveats: The cumulative frequency of public TCR beta families distinguished individuals who carried CMV together with the relevant HLA.

One entry per CDR3 protein results from TCRdb running MiXCR on the reads. Of around 140,000 distinct CDR3 sequences detected, 32% appear once; the ten largest clones hold about 50%. With 4 bases removed from V and 0 bases from J, the gap between germline ends came to 12 bases. This CDR3 is built from 14 residues. Germline lookup yields CDR1 SQVTM and CDR2 ANQGSEA. The sequencing here drew on CD8+ T cells from cultured PBMCs, taken from culture after CMV antigen stimulation. The TCR originated in a human donor in good health (CMV status not recorded). Some clones in this sample may be carry-over from other donors' samples. The V gene is TRBV29-1, the J gene TRBJ1-1; no reliable D call. CDR3 sequence: CSVARPEVNTEAFF. As DNA, the CDR3 is TGCAGCGTTGCGCGACCTGAGGTGAACACTGAAGCTTTCTTT.